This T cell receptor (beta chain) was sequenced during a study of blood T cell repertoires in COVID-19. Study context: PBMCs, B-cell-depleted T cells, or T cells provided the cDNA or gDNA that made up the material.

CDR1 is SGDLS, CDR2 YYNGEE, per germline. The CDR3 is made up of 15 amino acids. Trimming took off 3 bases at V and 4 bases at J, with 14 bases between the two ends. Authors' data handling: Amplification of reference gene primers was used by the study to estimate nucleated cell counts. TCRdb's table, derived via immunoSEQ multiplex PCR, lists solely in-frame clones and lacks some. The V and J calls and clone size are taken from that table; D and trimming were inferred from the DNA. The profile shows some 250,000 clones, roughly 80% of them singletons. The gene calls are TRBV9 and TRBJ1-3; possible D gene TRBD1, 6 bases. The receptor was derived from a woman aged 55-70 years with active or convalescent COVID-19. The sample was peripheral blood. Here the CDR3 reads CASSGGAGAGNTIYF. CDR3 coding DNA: TGTGCCAGCAGCGGGGGCGCAGGGGCAGGAAACACCATATATTTT.